The next 25 T cell receptor beta chains were all read from a single sample in a study of beta chain features in type 1 diabetes. TCRB transcripts that were expressed got sequenced, as all of the isolated RNA had been reverse transcribed. Some clones are missing from TCRdb's copy, which holds only in-frame ones; the method was immunoSEQ multiplex PCR. The profile shows roughly 300,000 clones, approximately 8.2% of them singletons. Sequenced material: central memory CD4+ T cells from blood. The receptors originated from a woman under 30 in good health.

This clone showed up just a few times. The rearrangement joins TRBV18 to TRBJ2-3, with 7 bases aligning to TRBD2. The CDR3 length is 15 residues. Germline V gene sequence: CDR1 KGHSH, CDR2 LQKENI. V lost 0 bases to trimming and J lost 9 bases; unmatched junction nucleotides: 9. The CDR3, as DNA: TGTGCCAGCTCACCACCGTTGGGGGGGAGTCGGACGCAGTATTTT. It codes for CASSPPLGGSRTQYF.

This clone occurred a few times. The genes are TRBV5-1 and TRBJ1-1; a possible D gene is TRBD1 (6 bases). This CDR3 region has 15 residues. Germline lookup yields CDR1 SGHRS and CDR2 YFSETQ. V was trimmed by 5 bases and J by 4 bases, leaving 18 bases between them. The CDR3 is CASRQQGGLGTEAFF. CDR3 sequence (DNA): TGCGCCAGCAGACAACAGGGAGGTTTGGGCACTGAAGCTTTCTTT.

This clone was counted many times. This chain joins TRBV4-3 and TRBJ1-4, with D possibly matching TRBD1 (5 bases). V lost 0 bases, J lost 6 bases, and 11 bases lay in between. CDR1 is LGHNA, CDR2 YSLEER, per germline. The CDR3 is made up of 15 amino acids. CDR3 protein: CASSQDLGRHEKLFF. CDR3 nucleotide sequence: TGCGCCAGCAGCCAAGATCTGGGGCGGCATGAAAAACTGTTTTTT.

This clone was found many times. The chain is built from TRBV7-2 and TRBJ2-1; 7 bases line up with TRBD2. Germline lookup yields CDR1 SGHTA and CDR2 FQGNSA. This CDR3 has 14 residues. Trimming at V came to 5 bases and at J to 9 bases, leaving 10 bases not matched to a gene. CDR3 in amino acids: CASSPTSVTSEQFF. CDR3 in DNA: TGTGCCAGCAGCCCCACTAGCGTCACGTCTGAGCAGTTCTTC.

This clone was recorded at least ten times. Other DNA sequences of this sample code for an identical CDR3. The gene calls are TRBV28 and TRBJ2-5; D possibly corresponds to TRBD1 (6 bases). CDR3 length: 13 residues. Per germline, CDR1 MDHEN and CDR2 SYDVKM. The V gene lost 6 bases and the J gene lost 2 bases, with 10 bases spanning the gap. Written as DNA, the CDR3 is TGTGCCAGCAGCTCCGGACAGCAAGAGACCCAGTACTTC. Its translation: CASSSGQQETQYF. Based on the CDR3 plus reference TRBV28 and TRBJ2-5, the full variable domain is DVKVTQSSRYLVKRTGEKVFLECVQDMDHENMFWYRQDPGLGLRLIYFSYDVKMKEKGDIPEGYSVSREKKERFSLILESASTNQTSMYLCASSSGQQETQYFGPGTRLLVL.

The V and J genes are TRBV29-1 and TRBJ1-1; 8 bases map to TRBD1. The junction had 5 bases not matched to a gene; V was cut back by 7 bases and J by 1 base. Germline-derived CDR1 and CDR2 are SQVTM and ANQGSEA. The CDR3 spans 13 residues. CDR3 sequence: CSADRGRNTEAFF. CDR3 sequence (DNA): TGCAGCGCTGACAGGGGCAGGAACACTGAAGCTTTCTTT.

This clone was seen a handful of times. This chain connects TRBV7-2 to TRBJ1-1, with D maybe TRBD1 (5 bases). The germline gives CDR1 SGHTA, CDR2 FQGNSA. This CDR3 has 14 amino acids. V shed 2 bases and J shed 3 bases, with 10 bases lying between them. CDR3 bases: TGTGCCAGCAGCTTACAGGGTGGGTACACTGAAGCTTTCTTT. Translating it yields CASSLQGGYTEAFF.

V and J are TRBV7-9 and TRBJ2-1, with no clear D. V was cut by 10 bases and J by 3 bases, with 7 bases left in between. The CDR3 length is 11 residues. Looked up from germline, CDR1 is SEHNR and CDR2 is FQNEAQ (reference sequence). The CDR3 protein is CAIRRYNEQFF. CDR3 nucleotide sequence: TGTGCCATCCGCCGCTACAATGAGCAGTTCTTC.

The table lists this clone with a few counts. This chain connects TRBV7-9 to TRBJ2-2, with D unresolved. The CDR3 is 12 amino acids. In germline, CDR1 is SEHNR, CDR2 FQNEAQ (reference sequence). The CDR3 loop reads CVTGANTGELFF. For the CDR3, the DNA is TGTGTTACCGGAGCGAACACCGGGGAGCTGTTTTTT. Together with reference TRBV7-9 and TRBJ2-2, the CDR3 gives the full variable domain: DTGVSQNPRHKITKRGQNVTFRCDPISEHNRLYWYRQTLGQGPEFLTYFQNEAQLEKSRLLSDRFSAERPKGSFSTLEIQRTEQGDSAMYLCVTGANTGELFFGEGSRLTVL.

The table lists this clone with a few counts. The chain's CDR3 is CASSPGTRGASETQYF. CDR3 coding DNA: TGTGCCAGCAGCCCTGGAACTCGTGGGGCATCAGAGACCCAGTACTTC. The V gene is TRBV9, the J gene TRBJ2-5; possible D gene TRBD1, 5 bases. Germline V gives CDR1 SGDLS, CDR2 YYNGEE. V shed 4 bases and J shed 4 bases, with 20 bases lying between them. CDR3 length: 16 residues.

This chain connects TRBV28 to TRBJ2-5; D uncertain. The J call may be wrong; the DNA end is better matched by TRBJ2-7. This CDR3 contains 13 residues. Germline-derived CDR1 and CDR2 are MDHEN and SYDVKM. Here the CDR3 DNA reads TGTGCCAGCAATACCCTTTCGCTGAGCGAGCAGTACTTC. Its translation is CASNTLSLSEQYF.

Many counts were recorded for this clone. The chain combines TRBV27 with TRBJ2-1; tentative D call: TRBD1 (6 bases). Germline CDR1 reads MNHEY; CDR2 reads SMNVEV (reference sequence). The CDR3 length is 11 residues. V was clipped by 9 bases and J by 11 bases, with 14 bases between them. CDR3 region: CARRYRVQQFF. The CDR3 nucleotides are TGTGCCAGGAGGTACAGGGTGCAGCAGTTCTTC.

This CDR3 reads CASSPGRHTQYF. CDR3 DNA sequence: TGTGCCAGCAGCCCTGGCAGACATACGCAGTATTTT. V and J are TRBV7-2 and TRBJ2-3; D is undetermined. The germline V and J ends were trimmed by 5 bases and 7 bases, with 10 bases remaining between them. This CDR3 contains 12 residues. Per germline, CDR1 SGHTA and CDR2 FQGNSA. The whole variable domain, remainder taken from reference TRBV7-2 and TRBJ2-3, is GAGVSQSPSNKVTEKGKDVELRCDPISGHTALYWYRQSLGQGLEFLIYFQGNSAPDKSGLPSDRFSAERTGGSVSTLTIQRTQQEDSAVYLCASSPGRHTQYFGPGTRLTVL.

The chain employs TRBV7-9 and TRBJ2-3; D assignment may be TRBD1 or TRBD2 (5 bases each). V was clipped by 4 bases and J by 0 bases, with 20 bases between them. CDR3 length: 18 amino acids. Germline V gene sequence: CDR1 SEHNR, CDR2 FQNEAQ (reference sequence). In DNA, the CDR3 is TGTGCCAGCAGCTCTCGGGGCCAAGGCGGCGGGAGCACAGATACGCAGTATTTT. This translates into CASSSRGQGGGSTDTQYF.

V is TRBV18 and J is TRBJ1-4; D gene unclear. Trimming removed 4 bases from V and 11 bases from J, with 14 bases in between. This CDR3 is built from 13 residues. Germline assignment: CDR1 KGHSH and CDR2 LQKENI. CDR3 protein: CASSLPPGIKLFF. CDR3 DNA sequence: TGTGCCAGCTCACTACCTCCCGGGATTAAACTGTTTTTT.

This clone was counted a few times. The chain carries TRBV19 and TRBJ1-1; D unclear. Germline V gives CDR1 LNHDA, CDR2 SQIVND (reference sequence). V was cut by 3 bases and J by 1 base, with 9 bases left in between. This CDR3 is built from 14 residues. CDR3: CASSIWAKNTEAFF. DNA for the CDR3: TGTGCCAGTAGTATTTGGGCGAAGAACACTGAAGCTTTCTTT.

The chain links TRBV7-3 to TRBJ2-3; D is tentatively TRBD1 or TRBD2 (5 bases each). The CDR3 is 14 amino acids. V gave up 2 bases and J gave up 3 bases, with 9 bases separating them. In germline, CDR1 is SGHTA, CDR2 FQGTGA. In DNA, the CDR3 is TGTGCCAGCAGCTTAGGGGGATGGACAGATACGCAGTATTTT. Residues: CASSLGGWTDTQYF.

As concerns this clone: This same CDR3 is encoded by further DNA sequences in the sample. The gene calls are TRBV5-1 and TRBJ2-7, with D uncertain. This CDR3 has 11 amino acids. The germline V gene has CDR1 SGHRS and CDR2 YFSETQ. The V gene lost 3 bases and the J gene lost 3 bases, with 4 bases spanning the gap. CDR3 sequence: CASSSNYEQYF. The CDR3 DNA reads as TGCGCCAGCAGCTCGAACTACGAGCAGTACTTC.

The rearrangement joins TRBV2 to TRBJ2-7; D is uncertain. The CDR3 consists of 11 residues. Trimming removed 8 bases from V and 3 bases from J, with 8 bases in between. Germline-derived CDR1 and CDR2 are SNHLY and FYNNEI. This chain's CDR3 is CASGHGYEQYF. CDR3 nucleotide sequence: TGTGCCAGCGGTCACGGCTACGAGCAGTACTTC.

As to this clone: This CDR3 is also generated by other DNA sequences in the sample. The rearrangement uses TRBV6-5 and TRBJ1-1; 9 bases line up with TRBD1. Germline CDR1 is MNHEY and CDR2 is SVGAGI. V was clipped by 4 bases and J by 0 bases; unmatched bases: 3. CDR3 length: 15 residues. The CDR3 DNA sequence: TGTGCCAGCAGTTTACAGGGGGCGGTGAACACTGAAGCTTTCTTT. Translation: CASSLQGAVNTEAFF.

This clone was picked up a small number of times. This chain links TRBV29-1 with TRBJ1-1; D remains unclear. The CDR3 is made up of 12 amino acids. Looked up from germline, CDR1 is SQVTM and CDR2 is ANQGSEA. V was pared by 7 bases and J by 2 bases, with 11 bases between. The CDR3 bases are TGCAGCGCCTCACCCCCAAACACTGAAGCTTTCTTT. Translating it yields CSASPPNTEAFF.

The chain joins TRBV9 to TRBJ2-5; no reliable D call. Trimming removed 1 base from V and 7 bases from J, with 17 bases in between. The CDR3 length is 15 residues. CDR1 is SGDLS and CDR2 is YYNGEE in the germline V gene. The CDR3 region is CASSVIHAPGVTQYF. The CDR3, as DNA: TGTGCCAGCAGCGTAATACATGCTCCTGGGGTGACCCAGTACTTC.

The rearrangement joins TRBV19 to TRBJ2-5; D is perhaps TRBD2 (6 bases). CDR1 is LNHDA, CDR2 SQIVND, per germline (reference sequence). Trimming left V 3 bases short and J 6 bases short, with 11 bases between. This CDR3 is built from 13 residues. The CDR3 reads CASSIGTQKTQYF. In DNA form, the CDR3 reads TGTGCCAGTAGTATCGGGACTCAGAAGACCCAGTACTTC. Full variable domain (missing parts from reference TRBV19 and TRBJ2-5): DGGITQSPKYLFRKEGQNVTLSCEQNLNHDAMYWYRQDPGQGLRLIYYSQIVNDFQKGDIAEGYSVSREKKESFPLTVTSAQKNPTAFYLCASSIGTQKTQYFGPGTRLLVL.

The chain recombines TRBV4-3 with TRBJ2-1, with D unclear. Per the germline V gene, CDR1 is LGHNA and CDR2 is YSLEER. V lost 0 bases to trimming and J lost 4 bases, with 7 bases between them. The CDR3 runs to 14 residues. CDR3 in DNA: TGCGCCAGCAGCCAAGACCCTTTGTACAATGAGCAGTTCTTC. Translating gives CASSQDPLYNEQFF.

This chain uses TRBV7-9 with TRBJ1-2; D is unclear. The germline gives CDR1 SEHNR, CDR2 FQNEAQ (reference sequence). The CDR3 sequence is 13 residues long. The V and J ends lost 4 bases and 2 bases respectively, with 8 bases between them. In DNA form, the CDR3 reads TGTGCCAGCAGCTCCCCCCCAAACTATGGCTACACCTTC. Translated: CASSSPPNYGYTF.